The 2 T cell receptor beta chains listed next were all sequenced from one sample in a study of radiotherapy plus CTLA-4 blockade in lung cancer. Assay: immunoSEQ multiplex PCR; the TCRdb copy retains only in-frame clones and omits some. The profile shows tens of thousands of clones, roughly 83% of them singletons. Sequenced here: peripheral blood, sampled from a patient treated with radiotherapy plus ipilimumab. The receptor set was obtained from a human donor with non-small cell lung cancer that progressed on radiotherapy plus ipilimumab.

CDR3: CASSIQGARGEKLFF. The CDR3 region has the DNA TGTGCCAGCAGCATCCAGGGGGCGCGGGGTGAAAAACTGTTTTTT. This sequence joins TRBV9 and TRBJ1-4; 8 positions agree with TRBD1. The CDR3 spans 15 residues. V shed 4 bases, J shed 7 bases, and the junction held 9 bases outside the gene matches. CDR1 SGDLS and CDR2 YYNGEE come from the germline V gene.

The chain combines TRBV10-3 with TRBJ1-1, with 8 bases that match TRBD1. The CDR3 runs to 15 residues. V shed 0 bases and J 3 bases; nucleotides not matched to a gene: 3. Germline CDR1 reads ENHRY; CDR2 reads SYGVKD. This CDR3 reads CAISESTGVDTEAFF. DNA for the CDR3: TGTGCCATCAGTGAGTCGACAGGGGTAGACACTGAAGCTTTCTTT.